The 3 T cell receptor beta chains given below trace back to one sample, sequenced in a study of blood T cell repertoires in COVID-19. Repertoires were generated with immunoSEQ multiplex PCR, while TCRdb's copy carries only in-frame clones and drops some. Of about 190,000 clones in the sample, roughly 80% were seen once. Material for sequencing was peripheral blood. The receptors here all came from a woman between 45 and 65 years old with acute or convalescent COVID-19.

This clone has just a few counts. CDR3 region: CASSFRGKPLHF. For the CDR3, the DNA is TGTGCCAGCAGTTTTAGAGGGAAACCCCTCCACTTT. The chain employs TRBV27 and TRBJ1-6; D call uncertain. This CDR3 contains 12 residues. V lost 3 bases, J lost 12 bases, and 9 bases lay in between. Per germline, CDR1 MNHEY and CDR2 SMNVEV (reference sequence).

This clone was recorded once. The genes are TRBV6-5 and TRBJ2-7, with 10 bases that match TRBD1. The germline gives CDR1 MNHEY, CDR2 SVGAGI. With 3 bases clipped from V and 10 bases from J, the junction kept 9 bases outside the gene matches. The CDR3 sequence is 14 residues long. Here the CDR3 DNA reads TGTGCCAGCAGTTATAATCCGGGACAGGGGAACCAGTACTTC. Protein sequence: CASSYNPGQGNQYF.

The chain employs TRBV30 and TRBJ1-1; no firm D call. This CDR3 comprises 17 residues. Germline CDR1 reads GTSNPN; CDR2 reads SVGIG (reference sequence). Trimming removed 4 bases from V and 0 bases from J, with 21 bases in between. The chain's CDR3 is CAWIRSPGYIMNTEAFF. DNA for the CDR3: TGTGCCTGGATACGGTCGCCAGGATATATCATGAACACTGAAGCTTTCTTT.